This is a list of T cell receptor beta chains from one sample in a study of cytomegalovirus exposure and HLA in healthy donors. Measured with immunoSEQ multiplex PCR; TCRdb has only the in-frame clones, and not every one. This table holds some 45,000 clones, 92% found once. Material: PBMCs. The receptors were gathered from a man in his late teens or twenties in good health and CMV-seronegative. Each CDR3 is given with its conserved first and last residue. Each record gives: D gene, V gene, clone size, J gene, CDR3 protein, CDR3 DNA. D genes are given only for firm matches. The listing skips clone size in some rows; elsewhere it reads once, few, many or a size class.

>TRBD2|TRBV5-1|NA|TRBJ2-1
CASSPEAGAPYNEQFF
TGCGCCAGCAGCCCGGAAGCGGGAGCCCCCTACAATGAGCAGTTCTTC
>NA|TRBV6-5|NA|TRBJ1-2
CASSYLWGGGFGYTF
TGTGCCAGCAGTTACTTGTGGGGGGGAGGCTTTGGCTACACCTTC
>NA|TRBV7-3|NA|TRBJ2-3
CASSLAGSTDTQYF
TGTGCCAGCAGCTTAGCGGGGTCCACAGATACGCAGTATTTT
>NA|TRBV19|NA|TRBJ2-7
CASSAGSVSEQYF
TGTGCCAGTAGTGCAGGATCGGTATCCGAGCAGTACTTC
>NA|TRBV18|NA|TRBJ1-2
CASSQDIASGYTF
TGTGCCAGCTCACAGGACATCGCGAGCGGCTACACCTTC
>NA|TRBV10-1|NA|TRBJ1-5
CASSDGGESNQPQHF
TGCGCCAGCAGCGACGGGGGGGAGAGCAATCAGCCCCAGCATTTT
>NA|TRBV4-3|NA|TRBJ1-1
CASSQDWGRVVTEAFF
TGCGCCAGCAGCCAAGATTGGGGCAGGGTGGTCACTGAAGCTTTCTTT
>TRBD1|TRBV28|NA|TRBJ2-3
CASSLPDRTQYF
TGTGCCAGCAGTTTACCGGACAGGACGCAGTATTTT
>NA|TRBV7-2|NA|TRBJ2-3
CASSSQHSTDTQYF
TGTGCCAGCAGCTCTCAACATAGCACAGATACGCAGTATTTT
>NA|TRBV2|once|TRBJ2-1
CASRVGVSIRNEQFF
TGTGCCAGCAGGGTAGGAGTATCGATTCGAAATGAGCAGTTCTTC
>TRBD1|TRBV4-3|NA|TRBJ1-2
CASSQESAVTGYGYTF
TGCGCCAGCAGCCAAGAAAGCGCCGTGACAGGGTACGGCTACACCTTC
>NA|TRBV6-5|NA|TRBJ2-7
CASSYSQGWEQYF
TGTGCCAGCAGTTACTCGCAGGGGTGGGAGCAGTACTTC
>TRBD1|TRBV13|NA|TRBJ2-2
CASSKPGQGPFGGELFF
TGTGCCAGCAGTAAGCCGGGACAGGGACCTTTTGGCGGGGAGCTGTTTTTT
>TRBD1|TRBV19|once|TRBJ2-7
CASKDAGTGDYEQYF
TGTGCCAGTAAGGATGCCGGGACAGGGGACTACGAGCAGTACTTC
>TRBD2|TRBV5-5|once|TRBJ2-1
CASSVIAGEYNEQFF
TGTGCCAGCAGCGTAATAGCGGGAGAATACAATGAGCAGTTCTTC
>NA|TRBV11-3|NA|TRBJ1-1
CASTPQENTEAFF
TGTGCCAGCACCCCACAGGAGAACACTGAAGCTTTCTTT
>TRBD2|TRBV6-4|few|TRBJ2-3
CASSEAGGTDTQYF
TGTGCCAGCAGTGAAGCGGGAGGCACAGATACGCAGTATTTT
>NA|TRBV25-1|NA|TRBJ1-1
CASRGDTGSNTEAFF
TGTGCCAGCAGGGGGGACACAGGAAGCAACACTGAAGCTTTCTTT
>NA|TRBV19|NA|TRBJ2-7
CASSAKTAAYEQYF
TGTGCCAGTAGTGCCAAGACAGCAGCCTACGAGCAGTACTTC
>TRBD2|TRBV10-3|NA|TRBJ2-3
CAIRAGTSGSTDTQYF
TGTGCCATCAGGGCGGGGACTAGCGGAAGCACAGATACGCAGTATTTT
>TRBD1|TRBV11-1|NA|TRBJ2-1
CASSHTGGLYGEQFF
TGTGCCAGCAGCCATACAGGGGGCTTGTATGGTGAGCAGTTCTTC
>NA|TRBV14|NA|TRBJ2-7
CASSQTDYEQYF
TGTGCCAGCAGCCAAACAGATTACGAGCAGTACTTC
>TRBD1|TRBV9|NA|TRBJ1-3
CASSGHTTRGTGNTIYF
TGTGCCAGCAGCGGTCACACTACCAGGGGGACTGGAAACACCATATATTTT
>NA|TRBV28|NA|TRBJ1-5
CASSFSGYSNQPQHF
TGTGCCAGCAGTTTTTCCGGTTATAGCAATCAGCCCCAGCATTTT
>NA|TRBV2|once|TRBJ1-3
CASSATAGNTIYF
TGTGCCAGCAGTGCCACAGCTGGAAACACCATATATTTT
>NA|TRBV2|NA|TRBJ2-4
CASSGLAKNIQYF
TGTGCCAGCTCCGGTCTTGCCAAAAACATTCAGTACTTC
>NA|TRBV7-3|NA|TRBJ2-5
CASSLTPGDQETQYF
TGTGCCAGCAGCTTAACCCCGGGGGACCAAGAGACCCAGTACTTC
>NA|TRBV4-1|NA|TRBJ2-7
CASSRDSTTTYEQYF
TGCGCCAGCAGCCGGGACTCGACGACTACCTACGAGCAGTACTTC
>TRBD1|TRBV9|NA|TRBJ2-7
CASSVNWDRAHEQYF
TGTGCCAGCAGCGTAAATTGGGACAGGGCCCACGAGCAGTACTTC
>NA|TRBV19|NA|TRBJ2-7
CASSIFDKIGYEQYF
TGTGCCAGTAGTATATTTGACAAAATCGGATACGAGCAGTACTTC
>NA|TRBV21-1|once|TRBJ1-5
CASSTGTGESSNQPQHF
TGTGCCAGCAGCACCGGGACAGGGGAATCGAGCAATCAGCCCCAGCATTTT
>NA|TRBV4-3|NA|TRBJ1-3
CASSQDRRGFGNTIYF
TGCGCCAGCAGCCAAGATAGGCGAGGGTTCGGAAACACCATATATTTT
>NA|TRBV4-2|NA|TRBJ1-1
CASSHGRGRVGWNTEAFF
TGTGCCAGCAGCCACGGGCGGGGGCGGGTTGGATGGAACACTGAAGCTTTCTTT
>NA|TRBV20-1|NA|TRBJ1-1
CAGAMNTEAFF
TGTGCGGGGGCCATGAACACTGAAGCTTTCTTT
>NA|TRBV14|NA|TRBJ1-3
CASSQGTGNSGNTIYF
TGTGCCAGCAGCCAAGGCACCGGGAACTCTGGAAACACCATATATTTT
>TRBD1|TRBV6-1|NA|TRBJ2-5
CASSVGTGLGETQYF
TGTGCCAGCAGTGTCGGGACAGGGTTAGGAGAGACCCAGTACTTC
>NA|TRBV14|NA|TRBJ1-5
CASSQGQSSQPQHF
TGTGCCAGCAGCCAAGGACAGTCGAGTCAGCCCCAGCATTTT
>NA|TRBV18|NA|TRBJ2-3
CASSPGLITDTQYF
TGTGCCAGCTCACCTGGACTGATCACAGATACGCAGTATTTT
>NA|TRBV6-6|NA|TRBJ1-1
CASSQLQGNTEAFF
TGTGCCAGCAGTCAATTACAGGGGAACACTGAAGCTTTCTTT
>NA|TRBV6-5|NA|TRBJ2-5
CASSYSTGGETQYF
TGTGCCAGCAGTTACTCGACAGGCGGGGAGACCCAGTACTTC
>NA|TRBV7-2|once|TRBJ1-2
CASSLQGLDGYTF
TGTGCCAGCAGCTTACAGGGTCTGGATGGCTACACCTTC
>NA|TRBV9|NA|TRBJ1-2
CASSVGGLNYGYTF
TGTGCCAGCAGCGTAGGGGGACTGAACTATGGCTACACCTTC
>NA|TRBV9|NA|TRBJ1-2
CASSVDAGAGYTF
TGTGCCAGCAGCGTAGACGCGGGTGCTGGCTACACCTTC
>NA|TRBV2|NA|TRBJ2-2
CASKHRDTGELFF
TGTGCCAGCAAACACAGAGACACCGGGGAGCTGTTTTTT
>NA|TRBV9|NA|TRBJ1-1
CASSVDGGGTEAFF
TGTGCCAGCAGCGTAGATGGGGGAGGCACTGAAGCTTTCTTT
>NA|TRBV5-1|NA|TRBJ1-2
CASSSQGANYGYTF
TGTGCCAGCAGCTCCCAGGGTGCGAACTATGGCTACACCTTC
>NA|TRBV4-3|NA|TRBJ1-4
CASSQDLGRANEKLFF
TGCGCCAGCAGCCAAGATCTAGGGCGGGCTAATGAAAAACTGTTTTTT
>NA|TRBV6-4|NA|TRBJ1-5
CASSQSGNQPQHF
TGTGCCAGCAGTCAATCAGGCAATCAGCCCCAGCATTTT
>TRBD2|TRBV19|once|TRBJ2-3
CASSIRLASSTDTQYF
TGTGCCAGTAGTATAAGACTAGCCTCCAGCACAGATACGCAGTATTTT
>TRBD1|TRBV11-2|NA|TRBJ1-2
CASSLDLETGYGYTF
TGTGCCAGCAGCTTAGATTTGGAGACAGGGTATGGCTACACCTTC
>NA|TRBV28|once|TRBJ2-7
CASSPGTFTYEQYF
TGTGCCAGCAGCCCCGGGACTTTCACCTACGAGCAGTACTTC
>TRBD1|TRBV6-1|NA|TRBJ1-2
CASTPIQGANYGYTF
TGTGCCAGCACACCCATACAGGGGGCTAACTATGGCTACACCTTC
>TRBD1|TRBV7-9|few|TRBJ1-2
CASSLDRTGGYGYTF
TGTGCCAGCAGCTTAGATCGGACAGGGGGTTATGGCTACACCTTC
>TRBD1|TRBV6-1|NA|TRBJ1-2
CASTTDRGRYYGYTF
TGTGCCAGCACCACAGACAGGGGGCGATACTATGGCTACACCTTC
>NA|TRBV10-3|NA|TRBJ2-5
CAISPGSASETQYF
TGTGCCATCAGCCCGGGATCTGCCTCGGAGACCCAGTACTTC